This is a list of T cell receptor beta chains from one sample in a study of tumor-infiltrating lymphocytes in primary liver carcinoma. TCRdb re-derived calls from the multiplex PCR reads in MiXCR, one entry per CDR3 protein. The sample records under 90,000 distinct CDR3 sequences, 55% to 85% being singletons. The specimen sequenced was liver tumor tissue from sampling region 1. The source is a man aged 35 to 55 with primary liver carcinoma and hepatitis B virus infection. The CDR3 runs from the conserved cysteine through the conserved F or W. A D gene is named only where the DNA matches it firmly. Where a row states a size, it is once, few, many or the class of an expanded clone; other rows omit it.

j_call v_call clone_size d_call cdr3_aa cdr3_nt
TRBJ2-2 TRBV6-1 - - CSSRPDTGELFF TGTTCCAGCAGGCCCGACACCGGGGAGCTGTTTTTC
TRBJ1-1 TRBV7-3 - - CAISLTGLGGRTEAFF TGTGCCATCAGCTTAACGGGCCTCGGGGGACGAACTGAAGCTTTCTTT
TRBJ2-5 TRBV12-3/TRBV12-4 - - CASHGDGEETQYF TGTGCCAGCCACGGGGATGGAGAGGAGACCCAGTATTTC
TRBJ2-1 TRBV29-1 - - CSVERTSRGNEQFF TGCAGCGTTGAAAGGACTAGCAGGGGGAATGAGCAGTTCTTC
TRBJ2-5 TRBV7-9 many TRBD1 CASTPGTGGTTQYF TGTGCCAGCACCCCCGGGACAGGGGGGACTACCCAGTACTTC
TRBJ1-1 TRBV6-5 - - CVSGPPARDGAFF TGTGTCAGCGGCCCACCTGCCCGGGACGGGGCTTTCTTT
TRBJ2-7 TRBV29-1 many - CSAEVTHEQYF TGCAGCGCCGAGGTAACTCACGAGCAGTACTTC
TRBJ2-3 TRBV20-1 - - CSANQYFADTQYF TGCAGTGCTAACCAGTATTTTGCAGATACGCAGTATTTT
TRBJ2-7 TRBV29-1 - - CSAWSSGSSYVQYF TGCAGTGCCTGGTCCTCAGGCAGCTCCTACGTGCAGTACTTC
TRBJ2-7 TRBV4-1 once - CASSQVPYEKYF TGCGCAAGCAGCCAAGTACCTTACGAGAAGTACTTC
TRBJ2-1 TRBV4-1 - - CASGQAETEQFF TGCGCCAGCGGCCAAGCAGAAACCGAGCAGTTCTTC